This entry lists 25 T cell receptor beta chains sequenced from one sample in a study of T cell responses to AZD1222 COVID-19 vaccine. The assay was immunoSEQ multiplex PCR, and TCRdb's table has in-frame clones only and misses some. The data show roughly 120,000 clones, about 88% seen once. The sample here was peripheral blood, taken on day 0 of AZD1222 vaccination. The receptor source for this set is an adult in good health.

The V gene is TRBV19, the J gene TRBJ1-2; the D gene is possibly TRBD1 (5 bases). This CDR3 region has 13 residues. Trimming removed 5 bases from V and 4 bases from J, with 11 bases in between. CDR1 and CDR2 (germline): LNHDA, SQIVND (reference sequence). The CDR3 loop is CASSADILYGYTF. The DNA of the CDR3 is TGTGCCAGTAGTGCGGACATCCTCTATGGCTACACCTTC.

The chain employs TRBV28 and TRBJ2-7; no reliable D call. The ends were cut back, 8 bases at V and 1 base at J, with 9 bases in the middle. CDR1 and CDR2 (germline): MDHEN, SYDVKM. The CDR3 consists of 12 residues. The CDR3 protein is CASLGGSYEQYF. CDR3 bases: TGTGCCAGCCTGGGCGGTTCCTACGAGCAGTACTTC.

The genes are TRBV28 and TRBJ2-7; the match to TRBD1 covers 8 bases. J lost 0 bases, V lost 5 bases, and 6 bases had no gene match. The V gene's germline CDR1 is MDHEN and CDR2 SYDVKM. The CDR3 is made up of 15 amino acids. The CDR3 loop is CASSKSQGGSYEQYF. In nucleotides, the CDR3 is TGTGCCAGCAGTAAGTCACAGGGGGGCTCCTACGAGCAGTACTTC.

V gene TRBV27 combines with J gene TRBJ1-2; 9 nucleotides match TRBD1. J gave up 5 bases and V 5 bases, and 6 bases lay outside the gene matches. The length of the CDR3 is 14 residues. Per germline, CDR1 MNHEY and CDR2 SMNVEV (reference sequence). CDR3: CASSPWDREYGYTF. The CDR3 nucleotides read TGTGCCAGCAGTCCCTGGGACAGGGAATATGGCTACACCTTC.

The chain joins TRBV5-8 to TRBJ1-5, with no clear D. Germline CDR1 is SGHTS and CDR2 is YDEGEE. CDR3 length: 14 amino acids. The V gene lost 1 base and the J gene lost 4 bases, with 9 bases spanning the gap. For the CDR3, the DNA is TGTGCCAGCAGCTTGTCGTTCCTTAATCAGCCCCAGCATTTT. It specifies CASSLSFLNQPQHF.

V and J are TRBV7-9 and TRBJ2-3; 7 nucleotides agree with TRBD2. V lost 6 bases and J lost 2; bases outside the gene matches: 5. Germline lookup yields CDR1 SEHNR and CDR2 FQNEAQ (reference sequence). The CDR3 sequence is 14 residues long. CDR3 DNA: TGTGCCAGCAGACCCGGGACTACCACAGATACGCAGTATTTT. Amino acids: CASRPGTTTDTQYF.

The rearrangement joins TRBV6-1 to TRBJ2-2; no definite D call. The CDR3 length is 13 residues. Germline V CDR1 and CDR2: MNHNS, SASEGT. Trimming took off 1 base at V and 3 bases at J, with 3 bases between the two ends. CDR3 in DNA: TGTGCCAGCAGTGAAGGGGACACCGGGGAGCTGTTTTTT. Protein product: CASSEGDTGELFF.

The chain links TRBV5-1 to TRBJ2-3, with TRBD2 as a possible D gene (6 bases). Germline V CDR1 and CDR2: SGHRS, YFSETQ. This CDR3 spans 14 amino acids. Trimming stripped 2 bases from V and 5 bases from J, with 12 bases between. DNA for the CDR3: TGCGCCAGCAGCTTACGAGCGGAGGGAGATACGCAGTATTTT. This sequence encodes CASSLRAEGDTQYF.

The chain carries TRBV7-3 and TRBJ2-2, with 9 bases lining up with TRBD2. This CDR3 has 15 amino acids. Germline CDR1 SGHTA, CDR2 FQGTGA. J was trimmed by 3 bases and V by 2 bases; bases with no gene match: 1. The CDR3, as DNA: TGTGCCAGCAGCTTAGCGGGAGGGGACACCGGGGAGCTGTTTTTT. Its translation: CASSLAGGDTGELFF. The full variable domain, with the rest looked up from reference TRBV7-3 and TRBJ2-2, is GAGVSQTPSNKVTEKGKYVELRCDPISGHTALYWYRQSLGQGPEFLIYFQGTGAADDSGLPNDRFFAVRPEGSVSTLKIQRTERGDSAVYLCASSLAGGDTGELFFGEGSRLTVL.

The chain employs TRBV14 and TRBJ2-1; no clear D. The germline V gene has CDR1 SGHDN and CDR2 FVKESK. The CDR3 sequence is 15 residues long. Trimming took 0 bases from V and 8 from J, leaving 14 bases between them. The DNA for the CDR3 is TGTGCCAGCAGCCAAGATAAGGGCCCGACCCATGAGCAGTTCTTC. Translation gives CASSQDKGPTHEQFF.

The chain's CDR3 is CASRLGSRYEQYF. As DNA, the CDR3 is TGTGCCAGCAGGTTGGGTAGCCGATACGAGCAGTACTTC. The chain carries TRBV28 and TRBJ2-7; D gene ambiguous. This CDR3 is 13 amino acids long. Germline CDR1 is MDHEN and CDR2 is SYDVKM. With 6 bases removed from V and 4 bases from J, the gap between germline ends came to 13 bases.

V gene TRBV28 combines with J gene TRBJ1-6, with TRBD1 identical over 9 bases. Losses at the gene ends were 6 bases for V and 8 bases for J; bases not matched to a gene: 8. The CDR3 totals 15 residues. Germline CDR1 MDHEN, CDR2 SYDVKM. The CDR3: CASRMGGQGDSPLHF. As DNA, the CDR3 is TGTGCCAGCAGGATGGGGGGACAGGGAGATTCACCCCTCCACTTT. The whole variable domain, remainder taken from reference TRBV28 and TRBJ1-6, is DVKVTQSSRYLVKRTGEKVFLECVQDMDHENMFWYRQDPGLGLRLIYFSYDVKMKEKGDIPEGYSVSREKKERFSLILESASTNQTSMYLCASRMGGQGDSPLHFGNGTRLTVT.

The chain carries TRBV10-2 and TRBJ1-1; perhaps TRBD1 as D (6 bases). V was clipped by 0 bases and J by 6 bases, with 20 bases between them. CDR1 and CDR2 from the germline V gene are WSHSY and SAAADI. CDR3 length equals 17 residues. The CDR3 protein is CASSESLNRGHPPEAFF. In DNA, the CDR3 is TGCGCCAGCAGTGAGTCTTTAAACCGGGGGCACCCGCCTGAAGCTTTCTTT.

About this clone: At one end the junction does not follow the germline gene, possibly because of a read error. The chain uses TRBV24-1 and TRBJ2-1; 7 bases line up with TRBD2. Germline V gives CDR1 KGHDR, CDR2 SFDVKD. The CDR3 has 12 amino acids. The CDR3: CATSDLWGGPLF. CDR3 sequence (DNA): TGTGCCACCAGTGATTTGTGGGGGGGTCCCCTCTTC.

The table lists this clone with a few counts. The V gene is TRBV10-3, the J gene TRBJ2-5; TRBD2 matches 9 bases. The V gene end was trimmed by 4 bases and the J gene end by 1 base; junction bases not matched to a gene: 4. Germline CDR1 is ENHRY and CDR2 is SYGVKD. This CDR3 is built from 15 residues. CDR3 bases: TGTGCCATCAGTGCCCTAGCGGGAACCCAAGAGACCCAGTACTTC. This codes for CAISALAGTQETQYF.

This clone was detected once. The chain uses TRBV5-4 and TRBJ2-2; D ambiguous. The germline gives CDR1 SGHNT, CDR2 YYREEE (reference sequence). V was trimmed by 1 base and J by 5 bases, leaving 12 bases between them. This CDR3 is 15 amino acids long. Written as DNA, the CDR3 is TGTGCCAGCAGCTTGCGGACGGATAGAACCGGGGAGCTGTTTTTT. The encoded protein is CASSLRTDRTGELFF.

This sequence joins TRBV4-2 and TRBJ1-4, with no clear D. The germline V and J ends were trimmed by 4 bases and 7 bases, with 7 bases remaining between them. This CDR3 comprises 12 residues. Looked up from germline, CDR1 is LGHNA and CDR2 is YNFKEQ. The DNA for the CDR3 is TGTGCCAGCAGCCGATTACCTGAAAAACTGTTTTTT. Translating it yields CASSRLPEKLFF.

V gene TRBV7-2 combines with J gene TRBJ2-7; 7 bases align to TRBD2. Germline V gene data show CDR1 as SGHTA and CDR2 as FQGNSA. After removal of 5 bases from V and 7 bases from J, the junction contained 17 bases not matched to a gene. The CDR3 runs 16 residues. The CDR3 sequence: CASSRGDLVGRDEQYF. The CDR3 region has the DNA TGTGCCAGCAGCCGGGGAGACCTAGTGGGGAGGGATGAGCAGTACTTC.

This clone came up a few times. This chain uses TRBV3-1 (or the pseudogene TRBV3-2) with TRBJ2-7; TRBD2 matches 8 bases. V was clipped by 3 bases and J by 7 bases; unmatched bases: 11. Germline loops: CDR1 LGHDT, CDR2 YNNKEL (reference sequence). The CDR3 runs 15 residues. CDR3 residues: CASSHSRAGGGEQYF. CDR3 nucleotides: TGTGCCAGCAGCCATTCGCGGGCGGGAGGTGGGGAGCAGTACTTC.

This clone came up a few times. The chain uses TRBV29-1 and TRBJ2-1; 14 positions agree with TRBD2. CDR1 and CDR2 from the germline V gene are SQVTM and ANQGSEA. Losses at the gene ends were 5 bases for V and 12 bases for J; bases not matched to a gene: 12. This CDR3 contains 15 residues. This CDR3 reads CSVSGTSGSEIGQFF. The DNA of the CDR3 is TGCAGCGTTTCCGGGACTAGCGGGAGTGAGATTGGGCAGTTCTTC.

The gene calls are TRBV4-1 and TRBJ2-3; no clear D. The CDR3 extends over 15 amino acids. V lost 4 bases and J lost 0, with 11 bases in between. Looked up from germline, CDR1 is MGHRA and CDR2 is YSYEKL. This CDR3 reads CASSPSRASTDTQYF. In DNA, the CDR3 is TGCGCCAGCAGCCCCTCTAGGGCTAGCACAGATACGCAGTATTTT.

The V gene is TRBV2, the J gene TRBJ2-7; D is perhaps TRBD2 (6 bases). From germline, CDR1 is SNHLY and CDR2 FYNNEI. The CDR3 runs 16 residues. V lost 3 bases, J lost 0 bases, and 15 bases lay in between. CDR3 DNA sequence: TGTGCCAGCAGTGACCCGGTGGATAGCGGCTCCTACGAGCAGTACTTC. Protein sequence: CASSDPVDSGSYEQYF.

The V and J genes are TRBV28 and TRBJ2-7; the match to TRBD1 covers 10 bases. The germline gives CDR1 MDHEN, CDR2 SYDVKM. V lost 6 bases, J lost 3 bases, and 8 bases stayed unmatched. CDR3 length equals 15 residues. The CDR3 spells CASSRPTGGNYEQYF. Written as DNA, the CDR3 is TGTGCCAGCAGCCGTCCGACAGGGGGCAACTACGAGCAGTACTTC. Based on the CDR3 plus reference TRBV28 and TRBJ2-7, the full variable domain is DVKVTQSSRYLVKRTGEKVFLECVQDMDHENMFWYRQDPGLGLRLIYFSYDVKMKEKGDIPEGYSVSREKKERFSLILESASTNQTSMYLCASSRPTGGNYEQYFGPGTRLTVT.

This clone has just a few counts. This sequence joins TRBV14 and TRBJ1-1; no clear D. Trimming left V 1 base short and J 8 bases short, with 8 bases between. The CDR3 extends over 12 amino acids. Germline-derived CDR1 and CDR2 are SGHDN and FVKESK. Written as DNA, the CDR3 is TGTGCCAGCAGCCAAGGTTGGCGGGAAGCTTTCTTT. This codes for CASSQGWREAFF. Combining the CDR3 with reference TRBV14 and TRBJ1-1 gives the whole variable domain EAGVTQFPSHSVIEKGQTVTLRCDPISGHDNLYWYRRVMGKEIKFLLHFVKESKQDESGMPNNRFLAERTGGTYSTLKVQPAELEDSGVYFCASSQGWREAFFGQGTRLTVV.

The chain employs TRBV7-2 and TRBJ2-2; possibly TRBD1 or TRBD2 for D (7 bases each). CDR3 size: 15 residues. Germline CDR1 is SGHTA and CDR2 is FQGNSA. V was pared by 6 bases and J by 4 bases, with 15 bases between. The DNA of the CDR3 is TGTGCCAGCAGAAGACAGGGAGGGGGCACCGGGGAGCTGTTTTTT. Protein sequence: CASRRQGGGTGELFF.